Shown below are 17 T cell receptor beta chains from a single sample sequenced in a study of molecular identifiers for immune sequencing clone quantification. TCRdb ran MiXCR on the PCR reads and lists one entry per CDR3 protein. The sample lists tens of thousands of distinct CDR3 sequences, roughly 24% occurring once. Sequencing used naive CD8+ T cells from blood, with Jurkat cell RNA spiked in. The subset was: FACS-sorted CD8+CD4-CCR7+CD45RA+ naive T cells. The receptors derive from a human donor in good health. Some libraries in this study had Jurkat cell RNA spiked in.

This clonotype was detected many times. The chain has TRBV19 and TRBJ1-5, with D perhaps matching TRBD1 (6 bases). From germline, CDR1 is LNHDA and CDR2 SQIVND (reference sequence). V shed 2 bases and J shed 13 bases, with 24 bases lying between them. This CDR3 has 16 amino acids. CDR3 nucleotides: TGTGCCAGTAGTATATCCATCGGTGACTCGAGACAGGCTCAGCATTTT. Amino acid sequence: CASSISIGDSRQAQHF.

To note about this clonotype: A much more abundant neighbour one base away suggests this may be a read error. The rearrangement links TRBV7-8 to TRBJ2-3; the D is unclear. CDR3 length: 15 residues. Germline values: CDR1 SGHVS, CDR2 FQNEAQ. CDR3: CASSLGQQLTATQYF. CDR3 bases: TGTGCCAGCAGCTTAGGTCAGCAACTCACAGCTACGCAGTATTTT.

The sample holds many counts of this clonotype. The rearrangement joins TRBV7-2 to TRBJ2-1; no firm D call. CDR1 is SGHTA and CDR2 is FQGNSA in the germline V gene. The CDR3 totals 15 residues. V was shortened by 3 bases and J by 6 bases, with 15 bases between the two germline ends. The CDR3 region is CASSLDGPIFNEQFF. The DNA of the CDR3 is TGTGCCAGCAGCTTGGACGGTCCGATCTTCAATGAGCAGTTCTTC. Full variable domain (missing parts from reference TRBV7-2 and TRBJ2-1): GAGVSQSPSNKVTEKGKDVELRCDPISGHTALYWYRQSLGQGLEFLIYFQGNSAPDKSGLPSDRFSAERTGGSVSTLTIQRTQQEDSAVYLCASSLDGPIFNEQFFGPGTRLTVL.

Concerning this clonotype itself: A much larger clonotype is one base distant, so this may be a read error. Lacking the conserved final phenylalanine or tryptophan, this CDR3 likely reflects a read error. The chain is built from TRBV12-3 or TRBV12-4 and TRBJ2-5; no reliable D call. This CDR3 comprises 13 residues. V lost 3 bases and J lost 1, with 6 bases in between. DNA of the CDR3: TGTGCCAGCAGTTTTGAGTTCCAAGAGACCCAGTACTCC. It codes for CASSFEFQETQYS.

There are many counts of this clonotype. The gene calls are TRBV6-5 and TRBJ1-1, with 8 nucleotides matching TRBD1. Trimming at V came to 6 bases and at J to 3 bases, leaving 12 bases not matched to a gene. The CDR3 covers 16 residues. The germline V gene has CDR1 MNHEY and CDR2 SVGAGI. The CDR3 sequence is CASSWRAGGTDTEAFF. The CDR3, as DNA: TGTGCCAGCAGCTGGCGCGCAGGGGGCACGGACACTGAAGCTTTCTTT.

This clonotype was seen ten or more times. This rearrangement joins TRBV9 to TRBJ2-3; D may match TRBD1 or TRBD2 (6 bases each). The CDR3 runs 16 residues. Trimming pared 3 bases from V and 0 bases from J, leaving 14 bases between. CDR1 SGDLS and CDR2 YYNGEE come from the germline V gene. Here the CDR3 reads CASSATGRTSTDTQYF. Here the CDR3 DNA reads TGTGCCAGCAGCGCCACAGGGAGGACTAGCACAGATACGCAGTATTTT.

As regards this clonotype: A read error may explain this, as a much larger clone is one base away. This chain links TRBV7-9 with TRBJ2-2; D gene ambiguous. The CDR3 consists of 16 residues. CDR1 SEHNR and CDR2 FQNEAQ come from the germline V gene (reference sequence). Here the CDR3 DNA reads TGTGCCATCAGCTTAGGGTTATCACCGAACACCGGGGAGCTGTTTTTT. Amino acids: CAISLGLSPNTGELFF.

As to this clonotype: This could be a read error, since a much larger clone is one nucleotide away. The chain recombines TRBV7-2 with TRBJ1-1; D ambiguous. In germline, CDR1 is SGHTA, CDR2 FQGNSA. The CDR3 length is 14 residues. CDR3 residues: CASSLLAGGTEALF. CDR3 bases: TGTGCCAGCAGCTTACTGGCAGGAGGCACTGAAGCTCTCTTT. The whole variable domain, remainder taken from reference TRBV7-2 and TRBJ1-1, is GAGVSQSPSNKVTEKGKDVELRCDPISGHTALYWYRQSLGQGLEFLIYFQGNSAPDKSGLPSDRFSAERTGGSVSTLTIQRTQQEDSAVYLCASSLLAGGTEALFGQGTRLTVV.

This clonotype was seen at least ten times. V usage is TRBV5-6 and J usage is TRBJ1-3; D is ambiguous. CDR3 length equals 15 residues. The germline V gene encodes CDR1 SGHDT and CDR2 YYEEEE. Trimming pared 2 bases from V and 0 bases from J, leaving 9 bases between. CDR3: CASSLGVRSGNTIYF. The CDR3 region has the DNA TGTGCCAGCAGCTTAGGAGTTCGCTCTGGAAACACCATATATTTT. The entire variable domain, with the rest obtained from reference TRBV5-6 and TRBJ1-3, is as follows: DAGVTQSPTHLIKTRGQQVTLRCSPKSGHDTVSWYQQALGQGPQFIFQYYEEEERQRGNFPDRFSGHQFPNYSSELNVNALLLGDSALYLCASSLGVRSGNTIYFGEGSWLTVV.

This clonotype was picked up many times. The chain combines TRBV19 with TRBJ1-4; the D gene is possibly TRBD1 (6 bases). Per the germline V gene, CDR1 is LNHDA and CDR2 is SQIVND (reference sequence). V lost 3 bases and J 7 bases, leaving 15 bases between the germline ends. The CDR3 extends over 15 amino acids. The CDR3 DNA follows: TGTGCCAGTAGTATTACGACAGGTGTAGGTGAAAAACTGTTTTTT. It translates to CASSITTGVGEKLFF. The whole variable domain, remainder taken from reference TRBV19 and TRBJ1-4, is DGGITQSPKYLFRKEGQNVTLSCEQNLNHDAMYWYRQDPGQGLRLIYYSQIVNDFQKGDIAEGYSVSREKKESFPLTVTSAQKNPTAFYLCASSITTGVGEKLFFGSGTQLSVL.

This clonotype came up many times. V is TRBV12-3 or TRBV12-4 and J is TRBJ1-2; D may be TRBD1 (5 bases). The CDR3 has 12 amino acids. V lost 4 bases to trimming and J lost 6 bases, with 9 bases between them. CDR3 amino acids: CASSSAGNGYTF. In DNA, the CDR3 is TGTGCCAGCAGTTCGGCAGGGAATGGCTACACCTTC.

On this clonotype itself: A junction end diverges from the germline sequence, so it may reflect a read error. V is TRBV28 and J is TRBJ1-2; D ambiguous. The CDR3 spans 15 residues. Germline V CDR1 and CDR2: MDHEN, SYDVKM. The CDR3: CASSLRSDGLYGCTF. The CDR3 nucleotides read TGTGCCAGCAGTTTACGCTCCGACGGCCTCTATGGCTGCACCTTC.

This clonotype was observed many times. CDR3 DNA sequence: TGTGCCAGCAGTAGAACTGCCTACGAGCAGTACTTC. Its translation is CASSRTAYEQYF. The chain couples TRBV6-2 or TRBV6-3 to TRBJ2-7; D call uncertain. Germline V gives CDR1 MNHEY, CDR2 SVGEGT. Trimming removed 5 bases at V and 2 bases at J, with 7 bases between. This CDR3 comprises 12 residues.

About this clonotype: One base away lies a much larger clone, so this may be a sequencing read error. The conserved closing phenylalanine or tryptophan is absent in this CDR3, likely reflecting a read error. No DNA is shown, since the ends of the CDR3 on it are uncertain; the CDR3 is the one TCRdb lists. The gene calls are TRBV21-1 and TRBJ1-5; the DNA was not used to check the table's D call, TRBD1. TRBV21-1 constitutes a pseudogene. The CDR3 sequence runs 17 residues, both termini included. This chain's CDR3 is CASSTFGQGASNQPQHL.

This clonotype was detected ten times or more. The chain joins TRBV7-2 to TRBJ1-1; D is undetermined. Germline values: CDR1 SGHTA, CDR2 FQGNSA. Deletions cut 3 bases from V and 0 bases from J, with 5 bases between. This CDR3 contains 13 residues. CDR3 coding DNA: TGTGCCAGCAGCTTGGAGGTGAACACTGAAGCTTTCTTT. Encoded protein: CASSLEVNTEAFF.

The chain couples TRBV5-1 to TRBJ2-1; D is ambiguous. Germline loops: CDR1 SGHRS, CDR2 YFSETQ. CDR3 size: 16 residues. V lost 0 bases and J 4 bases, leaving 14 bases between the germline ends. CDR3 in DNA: TGCGCCAGCAGCTTGGGTGGGGTAACGGATTACAATGAGCAGTTCTTC. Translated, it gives CASSLGGVTDYNEQFF.

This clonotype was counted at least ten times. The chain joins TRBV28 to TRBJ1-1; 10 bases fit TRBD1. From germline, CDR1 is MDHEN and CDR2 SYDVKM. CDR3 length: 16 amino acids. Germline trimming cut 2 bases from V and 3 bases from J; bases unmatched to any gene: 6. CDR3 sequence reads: CASSLGTGVFDTEAFF. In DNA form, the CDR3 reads TGTGCCAGCAGTTTAGGGACAGGGGTCTTCGACACTGAAGCTTTCTTT.